This TCR beta chain was captured by sequencing in a study of blood T cell repertoires in COVID-19. Study as a whole: COVID-19 samples, acute and convalescent, were from the United States, Italy and Spain. Sources were T cells, B-cell-depleted T cells, or PBMCs; the material itself was cDNA or gDNA.

V gave up 5 bases and J gave up 4 bases, with 11 bases separating them. Germline CDR1 is SGHTA and CDR2 is FQGNSA. This CDR3 is built from 13 residues. Authors' methods: Estimation of nucleated cell counts was performed using reference gene primer amplification. Only in-frame clones appear in the TCRdb table, and some are missing; sequencing was by immunoSEQ multiplex PCR. From that table come the V and J calls and clone size; the DNA was used to work out D and trimming. The sample has over 75,000 clones, nearly 90% seen once. V is TRBV7-2 and J is TRBJ1-2; TRBD1 is a possible D gene (5 bases). The source of this sequence is a woman of 80 years or more with acute or convalescent COVID-19. The sequenced sample consisted of peripheral blood. The DNA of the CDR3 is TGTGCCAGCAGCCCCCCGGGGGGCTATGGCTACACCTTC. It yields the protein CASSPPGGYGYTF.